The clone carrying this TCR beta chain was detected ten times or more. Its antigen remains unidentified. From germline, CDR1 is MGHDK and CDR2 SYGVNS. CDR3 length equals 12 residues. The ends were cut back, 3 bases at V and 3 bases at J, with 5 bases in the middle. These data belong to a study of blood T cells in healthy people across ages. General observations from the study: Across samples, TCR beta diversity tracked strongly with naive T cell percentage. In long-lived donors, naive CD4+ cell counts and diversity exceeded those of aged donors.

A sample-barcoded 5' primer and a J-beta primer mix were used in a second PCR of roughly 7 to 11 cycles. TCRdb re-derived calls from the 5' RACE reads in MiXCR, one entry per CDR3 protein. The sample includes roughly 500,000 distinct CDR3 sequences, 27% seen only once; the top ten take approximately 18%. J is TRBJ2-5 and V is TRBV25-1; D is undetermined. The sample comprised blood. This clonotype originated in a woman in her 70s in good health. CDR3 sequence reads: CASSDHKETQYF. For the CDR3, the DNA is TGTGCCAGCAGTGATCACAAAGAGACCCAGTACTTC.